The clone carrying this T cell receptor beta chain was detected many times. Amplification of the TCR beta CDR3 was achieved through multiplex PCR with 32 V and 13 J primers. TCRdb itself ran the multiplex PCR reads through MiXCR, one entry per CDR3 protein. The table shows 21,000 or so distinct CDR3 sequences, with 28% occurring only once. This entry is derived from a study of immune heterogeneity within non-small cell lung tumors. Germline CDR1 reads SGHNT; CDR2 reads YYREEE (reference sequence). There are 15 residues in the CDR3. Trimming removed 2 bases from V and 2 bases from J, with 14 bases in between. TCRs were amplified from roughly 590 ng gDNA of bulk tumor per sample. Doctors removed several biopsies from each primary tumor during surgery, keeping them far apart. Patients went through curative surgery, and their non-small cell lung cancer was untreated and newly diagnosed. Each donor was a newly diagnosed non-small cell lung cancer patient undergoing surgery with curative intent.

The sample taken for sequencing was lung tumor tissue. This sequence joins TRBV5-4 and TRBJ2-7; no clear D. This TCR was recovered from a man between 35 and 55 years old with non-small cell lung cancer. CDR3 bases: TGTGCCAGCAGCTTAGGTTACGGACCCACCTACGAGCAGTACTTC. The encoded protein is CASSLGYGPTYEQYF.